This T cell receptor (beta chain) stems from a study of shared clonotypes between healthy human individuals. Profiled with immunoSEQ multiplex PCR; TCRdb holds only in-frame clones, not every one. The repertoire holds about 580,000 clones, with 95% to 98% as singletons. The study's findings and limits: Shared across a few donors were around 5% of the naive CD4 clonotypes.

V was shortened by 7 bases and J by 0 bases, with 10 bases between the two germline ends. The CDR3 extends over 14 amino acids. The germline V gene encodes CDR1 SGHAT and CDR2 FQNNGV. With regard to this clone: The antigen is unknown.

As defined, naive CD8 cells were CD45RO-negative and positively selected for CCR7, with terminally differentiated effector memory CD45RA+ cells excluded. Material: naive CD8+ T cells sorted from blood. This chain connects TRBV11-2 to TRBJ2-1; D remains ambiguous. This clonotype originated in a man aged 30 to 45 in good health. CDR3 residues: CASNPPSSYNEQFF. The CDR3, as DNA: TGTGCCAGCAACCCTCCGAGCTCCTACAATGAGCAGTTCTTC.